The 24 T cell receptor beta chains below all came from one sample that was sequenced in a study of blood T cell repertoires in COVID-19. The repertoire was sequenced with immunoSEQ multiplex PCR; TCRdb's copy has only in-frame clones and lacks some. This table holds more than 350,000 clones, approximately 92% found once. Sequences were obtained from PBMCs or T cells enriched from blood (not recorded which). The receptors shown here come from a man aged 18-30 years who had recovered from COVID-19.

J is TRBJ2-7 and V is TRBV6-5, with 8 bases aligning to TRBD1. Germline V gene data show CDR1 as MNHEY and CDR2 as SVGAGI. V was clipped by 5 bases and J by 2 bases; unmatched bases: 8. This CDR3 has 15 residues. CDR3 bases: TGTGCCAGCAGTAACGACAGGGGACAGGCCTACGAGCAGTACTTC. This codes for CASSNDRGQAYEQYF.

The V gene is TRBV12-3 or TRBV12-4, the J gene TRBJ1-1; D call uncertain. This CDR3 is 11 amino acids long. The ends were cut back, 6 bases at V and 4 bases at J, with 6 bases in the middle. CDR3 amino acids: CASRRSTEAFF. The CDR3 DNA reads as TGTGCCAGCAGACGTAGCACTGAAGCTTTCTTT.

CDR3 DNA sequence: TGCGCCAGCAGCCACACCCGGGGAGAGACCCAGTACTTC. Protein: CASSHTRGETQYF. The V gene is TRBV4-3, the J gene TRBJ2-5; D perhaps matches TRBD2 (5 bases). The germline gives CDR1 LGHNA, CDR2 YSLEER. CDR3 size: 13 residues. Trimming cost V 3 bases and J 4 bases, with 9 bases left between them.

The genes are TRBV10-3 and TRBJ2-5; the D is unclear. With 1 base removed from V and 2 bases from J, the gap between germline ends came to 11 bases. The CDR3 loop spans 15 amino acids. CDR1 ENHRY and CDR2 SYGVKD come from the germline V gene. This CDR3 reads CAISEYSTSQETQYF. The CDR3 DNA sequence: TGTGCCATCAGTGAGTACTCAACGTCGCAAGAGACCCAGTACTTC.

The rearrangement joins TRBV6-5 to TRBJ2-5, with TRBD2 matching over 9 bases. The CDR3 covers 14 residues. Trimming took 2 bases from V and 5 from J; bases not matched to a gene: 3. The germline gives CDR1 MNHEY, CDR2 SVGAGI. CDR3 loop: CASSYSGGRETQYF. The DNA of the CDR3 is TGTGCCAGCAGTTACAGCGGGGGGAGGGAGACCCAGTACTTC.

This clone was observed a single time. The gene calls are TRBV7-3 and TRBJ1-4; D not resolved. The CDR3 consists of 15 residues. Germline V gives CDR1 SGHTA, CDR2 FQGTGA. Trimming left V 5 bases short and J 5 bases short, with 15 bases between. The CDR3 spells CASSLTGMRNEKLFF. CDR3 bases: TGTGCCAGCAGCCTGACCGGGATGAGAAATGAAAAACTGTTTTTT.

The chain has TRBV7-6 and TRBJ2-3; D perhaps matches TRBD1 (6 bases). Germline lookup yields CDR1 SGHVS and CDR2 FNYEAQ. Deletions cut 1 base from V and 2 bases from J, with 13 bases between. The CDR3 spans 16 residues. Here the CDR3 DNA reads TGTGCCAGCAGCTTAGGGCAGGGGACCAACACAGATACGCAGTATTTT. Encoded protein: CASSLGQGTNTDTQYF.

This sequence joins TRBV28 and TRBJ1-1; 9 bases are shared with TRBD1. Germline V gene data show CDR1 as MDHEN and CDR2 as SYDVKM. The junction had 11 bases not matched to a gene; V was cut back by 5 bases and J by 4 bases. CDR3 length: 16 amino acids. DNA of the CDR3: TGTGCCAGCAGTCTCCCCCTCGGGACAGGGACCACTGAAGCTTTCTTT. Protein product: CASSLPLGTGTTEAFF.

This chain uses TRBV24-1 with TRBJ2-7, with D hard to call. With 3 bases removed from V and 3 bases from J, the gap between germline ends came to 8 bases. Per germline, CDR1 KGHDR and CDR2 SFDVKD. CDR3 length: 13 amino acids. The CDR3 DNA reads TGTGCCACCAGTGATCGCCAACTCTACGAGCAGTACTTC. Its translation is CATSDRQLYEQYF.

The chain uses TRBV27 and TRBJ1-2, with 10 bases matching TRBD1. Germline V lookup: CDR1 MNHEY, CDR2 SMNVEV (reference sequence). The trim removed 3 bases at V and 3 bases at J, leaving 7 bases unmatched. The CDR3 totals 16 residues. The CDR3 DNA reads TGTGCCAGCAGTTTCACCGGGACAGGGGCGTACTATGGCTACACCTTC. It translates to CASSFTGTGAYYGYTF.

This chain uses TRBV10-3 with TRBJ1-1; TRBD1 agrees at 11 bases. V gave up 10 bases and J gave up 0 bases; unmatched junction bases: 16. Germline V gene sequence: CDR1 ENHRY, CDR2 SYGVKD. The CDR3 has 18 residues. CDR3: CASRVPSGQGVMNTEAFF. The DNA for the CDR3 is TGTGCCAGCCGAGTCCCCTCGGGACAGGGGGTGATGAACACTGAAGCTTTCTTT.

The chain recombines TRBV2 with TRBJ1-1; D is perhaps TRBD1 (6 bases). The length of the CDR3 is 13 residues. Germline-derived CDR1 and CDR2 are SNHLY and FYNNEI. Trimming removed 4 bases at V and 1 base at J, with 7 bases between. As DNA, the CDR3 is TGTGCCAGCAGTGGACAGGAGAACACTGAAGCTTTCTTT. Translating it yields CASSGQENTEAFF.

This clone occurred once. The chain has TRBV28 and TRBJ1-4; D perhaps matches TRBD1 (5 bases). The CDR3 is 17 amino acids. With 0 bases removed from V and 3 bases from J, the gap between germline ends came to 14 bases. Germline CDR1 and CDR2: MDHEN and SYDVKM. CDR3 loop: CASSLWLAGVSNEKLFF. The CDR3 nucleotides read TGTGCCAGCAGTTTATGGCTGGCGGGGGTTTCTAATGAAAAACTGTTTTTT. The complete variable domain, with remaining parts taken from reference TRBV28 and TRBJ1-4, reads DVKVTQSSRYLVKRTGEKVFLECVQDMDHENMFWYRQDPGLGLRLIYFSYDVKMKEKGDIPEGYSVSREKKERFSLILESASTNQTSMYLCASSLWLAGVSNEKLFFGSGTQLSVL.

The V call is TRBV29-1, the J call TRBJ2-1, with 10 bases matching TRBD2. The germline V gene encodes CDR1 SQVTM and CDR2 ANQGSEA. This CDR3 contains 14 residues. With 7 bases clipped from V and 8 bases from J, the junction kept 11 bases outside the gene matches. The CDR3 DNA sequence: TGCAGCGCCCCTTTCCTAGCGGGAGTGGATGAGCAGTTCTTC. Translated: CSAPFLAGVDEQFF.

This chain joins TRBV10-3 and TRBJ2-5, with D uncertain. CDR1 ENHRY and CDR2 SYGVKD come from the germline V gene. The CDR3 consists of 12 residues. Trimming cost V 2 bases and J 3 bases, with 4 bases left between them. This CDR3 reads CAISEPKETQYF. For the CDR3, the DNA is TGTGCCATCAGTGAGCCCAAAGAGACCCAGTACTTC.

This clone appeared a single time. The V gene is TRBV28, the J gene TRBJ2-7, with 7 nucleotides matching TRBD2. CDR1 MDHEN and CDR2 SYDVKM come from the germline V gene. V lost 8 bases and J lost 2; bases outside the gene matches: 0. CDR3 length: 11 amino acids. The CDR3 sequence: CASGRAYEQYF. In DNA form, the CDR3 reads TGTGCCAGCGGGAGGGCCTACGAGCAGTACTTC. Based on the CDR3 plus reference TRBV28 and TRBJ2-7, the full variable domain is DVKVTQSSRYLVKRTGEKVFLECVQDMDHENMFWYRQDPGLGLRLIYFSYDVKMKEKGDIPEGYSVSREKKERFSLILESASTNQTSMYLCASGRAYEQYFGPGTRLTVT.

V gene TRBV28 combines with J gene TRBJ2-1; 12 bases are a match to TRBD2. The V and J ends lost 6 bases and 8 bases, in that order; junction bases with no gene match: 17. Germline assignment: CDR1 MDHEN and CDR2 SYDVKM. The CDR3 is 18 amino acids. The CDR3 region has the DNA TGTGCCAGCAGACTCACCCTGACTAGCGGGAGTTATTTCGATGAGCAGTTCTTC. The encoded protein is CASRLTLTSGSYFDEQFF.

With respect to this clone: Other DNA sequences in the same sample also yield this CDR3. The gene calls are TRBV18 and TRBJ2-3, with D possibly TRBD2 on 6 matching bases. CDR3 length equals 13 residues. V lost 4 bases to trimming and J lost 1 base, with 6 bases between them. Germline assignment: CDR1 KGHSH and CDR2 LQKENI. The CDR3 is CASSRGGTDTQYF. The CDR3 DNA follows: TGTGCCAGCTCACGCGGGGGCACAGATACGCAGTATTTT. Full variable domain (missing parts from reference TRBV18 and TRBJ2-3): NAGVMQNPRHLVRRRGQEARLRCSPMKGHSHVYWYRQLPEEGLKFMVYLQKENIIDESGMPKERFSAEFPKEGPSILRIQQVVRGDSAAYFCASSRGGTDTQYFGPGTRLTVL.

This sequence joins TRBV5-8 and TRBJ2-7; TRBD1 aligns across 9 bases. CDR3 length equals 16 residues. Germline lookup yields CDR1 SGHTS and CDR2 YDEGEE. The J segment lost 1 base and the V segment lost 5 bases, leaving 10 bases of the junction unmatched. This CDR3 is CASRSEPGQGSYEQYF. In DNA, the CDR3 is TGTGCCAGCAGATCTGAACCGGGACAGGGATCCTACGAGCAGTACTTC. Looking up the rest from reference TRBV5-8 and TRBJ2-7 gives the full variable domain: EAGVTQSPTHLIKTRGQQATLRCSPISGHTSVYWYQQALGLGLQFLLWYDEGEERNRGNFPPRFSGRQFPNYSSELNVNALELEDSALYLCASRSEPGQGSYEQYFGPGTRLTVT.

Concerning this clone: The same CDR3 can be traced to other DNA sequences in this sample. V gene TRBV29-1 combines with J gene TRBJ1-2; possibly TRBD1 for D (5 bases). The CDR3 sequence is 13 residues long. Looked up from germline, CDR1 is SQVTM and CDR2 is ANQGSEA. The V end was cut by 3 bases, the J end by 2 bases, with 10 bases between. The CDR3 bases are TGCAGCGTTGAGGACGGGGGGAACTATGGCTACACCTTC. This translates into CSVEDGGNYGYTF.

The V call is TRBV18, the J call TRBJ1-4; D remains ambiguous. V was trimmed by 2 bases and J by 8 bases, leaving 15 bases between them. The length of the CDR3 is 15 residues. CDR1 is KGHSH and CDR2 is LQKENI in the germline V gene. The CDR3, as DNA: TGTGCCAGCTCACCAGAGAGGTTAAGACGGGAAAAACTGTTTTTT. Protein sequence: CASSPERLRREKLFF. The whole variable domain, filled in from reference TRBV18 and TRBJ1-4, reads NAGVMQNPRHLVRRRGQEARLRCSPMKGHSHVYWYRQLPEEGLKFMVYLQKENIIDESGMPKERFSAEFPKEGPSILRIQQVVRGDSAAYFCASSPERLRREKLFFGSGTQLSVL.

The chain has TRBV12-5 and TRBJ1-1; a possible D gene is TRBD1 (5 bases). Trimming left V 2 bases short and J 1 base short, with 14 bases between. Germline V gene sequence: CDR1 LGHNT, CDR2 FRNRAP. This CDR3 is built from 16 residues. Written as DNA, the CDR3 is TGTGCTAGTGGTTTGCGCCCGGTCAGGGAGAACACTGAAGCTTTCTTT. It yields the protein CASGLRPVRENTEAFF.

The chain has TRBV7-9 and TRBJ2-7, with 10 bases that match TRBD1. Germline CDR1 is SEHNR and CDR2 is FQNEAQ (reference sequence). V shed 6 bases and J 7 bases; nucleotides not matched to a gene: 9. This CDR3 comprises 14 residues. The CDR3 reads CASRPGQGTLEQYF. As DNA, the CDR3 is TGTGCCAGCAGGCCGGGACAGGGGACTTTGGAGCAGTACTTC.

The genes are TRBV2 and TRBJ1-5; no definite D call. This CDR3 is built from 14 residues. The germline CDR1 and CDR2 sequences are SNHLY and FYNNEI. The V and J ends lost 1 base and 1 base respectively, with 5 bases between them. The CDR3 bases are TGTGCCAGCAGTGAAGTGGGCAGCAATCAGCCCCAGCATTTT. It translates to CASSEVGSNQPQHF. The full variable domain, in which reference TRBV2 and TRBJ1-5 provide the parts outside the CDR3, is EPEVTQTPSHQVTQMGQEVILRCVPISNHLYFYWYRQILGQKVEFLVSFYNNEISEKSEIFDDQFSVERPDGSNFTLKIRSTKLEDSAMYFCASSEVGSNQPQHFGDGTRLSIL.